This is a list of T cell receptor beta chains from one sample in a study of blood T cell repertoires in COVID-19. This table comes from immunoSEQ multiplex PCR, and its TCRdb copy is limited to in-frame clones, with some not included. The sample yields 130,000 to 150,000 clones, 70% to 90% seen once. Sequenced sample: peripheral blood. The receptors shown here come from a human donor with acute or convalescent COVID-19. The donor label of this sample is uncertain. Both conserved end residues are part of each CDR3. Each record gives: J gene, D gene, V gene, clone size, CDR3 length, CDR3 protein, CDR3 DNA. A D gene is named only where the DNA matches it firmly. Rows give clone size only sometimes, using once, few, many, or a class for an expanded clone.

>TRBJ2-7|NA|TRBV4-1|NA|15
CASSQDALGNYEQYF
TGCGCCAGCAGCCAAGATGCCCTCGGGAACTACGAGCAGTACTTC
>TRBJ1-4|TRBD1|TRBV27|NA|22
CASGDRAGQGGGLVPISEKLFF
TGTGCCAGCGGCGATCGGGCTGGACAGGGGGGGGGCCTCGTTCCCATTTCCGAAAAACTGTTTTTT
>TRBJ2-1|NA|TRBV19|NA|12
CASSIMANEQFF
TGTGCCAGTAGTATTATGGCCAATGAGCAGTTCTTC
>TRBJ2-7|NA|TRBV27|NA|14
CASSFLSFPYEQYF
TGTGCCAGCAGTTTTTTAAGCTTCCCCTACGAGCAGTACTTC
>TRBJ1-1|NA|TRBV7-2|NA|12
CASSPGLGESFF
TGTGCCAGCAGCCCCGGGCTAGGGGAATCTTTCTTT
>TRBJ1-1|NA|TRBV2|NA|15
CASTAQILQHTEAFF
TGTGCCAGCACCGCCCAGATCCTACAGCATACTGAAGCTTTCTTT
>TRBJ1-4|NA|TRBV25-1|NA|13
CASSRGGREKLFF
TGTGCCAGCAGCCGGGGGGGCCGGGAAAAACTGTTTTTT
>TRBJ2-7|NA|TRBV6-5|NA|14
CASSDGELSYEQYF
TGTGCCAGCAGCGACGGAGAGCTCTCCTACGAGCAGTACTTC
>TRBJ1-6|NA|TRBV2|NA|14
CASSLTEFNSPLHF
TGTGCCAGCAGTTTGACAGAATTTAATTCACCCCTCCACTTT
>TRBJ1-2|TRBD1|TRBV5-4|few|14
CASSVDRAYYGYTF
TGTGCCAGCAGCGTGGACAGGGCCTACTATGGCTACACCTTC
>TRBJ2-3|NA|TRBV3-1/TRBV3-2|NA|14
CASSLSPSTDTQYF
TGTGCCAGCAGCCTGTCCCCTAGCACAGATACGCAGTATTTT
>TRBJ1-2|NA|TRBV3-1/TRBV3-2|NA|12
CASSEGVYGYTF
TGTGCCAGCAGCGAGGGGGTCTATGGCTACACCTTC
>TRBJ1-3|NA|TRBV14|NA|13
CASSHHGGNTIYF
TGTGCCAGCAGCCATCACGGTGGAAACACCATATATTTT
>TRBJ1-6|NA|TRBV4-3|NA|15
CASSQDRGFGSPLHF
TGCGCCAGCAGCCAAGATAGGGGATTCGGATCACCCCTCCACTTT
>TRBJ1-2|TRBD1|TRBV29-1|NA|14
CSVEGTGGPYGYTF
TGCAGCGTTGAAGGGACAGGGGGCCCCTATGGCTACACCTTC
>TRBJ1-2|NA|TRBV7-9|NA|14
CASSFVGPSDGYTF
TGTGCCAGCAGCTTTGTGGGCCCTAGCGATGGCTACACCTTC
>TRBJ1-5|NA|TRBV2|NA|13
CASKGPHDQPQHF
TGTGCCAGCAAGGGGCCCCATGATCAGCCCCAGCATTTT
>TRBJ2-7|TRBD1|TRBV5-4|NA|13
CASGLQGAKEQYF
TGTGCCAGCGGACTACAGGGGGCGAAAGAGCAGTACTTC
>TRBJ1-2|NA|TRBV9|NA|13
CASSVKQYYGYTF
TGTGCCAGCAGCGTAAAACAGTACTATGGCTACACCTTC